This TCR beta chain was found in a study of Tregs in tolerant kidney transplant recipients. On this clone: The read ends 3 residues shy of where the CDR3 ends; the end is completed using the germline J gene.

The CDR3 has 13 residues. The junction had 2 bases not matched to a gene; V was cut back by 4 bases and J by 5 bases. Germline loops: CDR1 PRHDT, CDR2 FYEKMQ (reference sequence). The method was immunoSEQ multiplex PCR; TCRdb's version includes in-frame clones alone and lacks a portion of them. Seen in this sample are tens of thousands of clones; the ten most common clones hold 7.6%. The receptor comes from a human donor who received a combined kidney and bone marrow transplant. This material consisted of CD8+ T cells from blood, taken before the transplant. The chain couples TRBV13 to TRBJ2-1; 7 bases match TRBD2. CDR3 residues: CASSYLADNEQFF. The sequenced CDR3 bases are TGTGCCAGCAGCTACCTAGCGGACAATGAG. Full variable domain (remainder filled in from reference TRBV13 and TRBJ2-1): AAGVIQSPRHLIKEKRETATLKCYPIPRHDTVYWYQQGPGQDPQFLISFYEKMQSDKGSIPDRFSAQQFSDYHSELNMSSLELGDSALYFCASSYLADNEQFFGPGTRLTVL.